The rows below give T cell receptor beta chains drawn from one sample of a study of blood T cells in healthy people across ages. TCRdb reprocessed the 5' RACE reads with MiXCR, giving one entry per CDR3 protein. The sample records fewer than 900,000 distinct CDR3 sequences, roughly 47% being singletons. Material for sequencing was blood. The origin of the receptors is a woman in her fifties or sixties in good health. CDR3s include the opening cysteine and the closing phenylalanine or tryptophan. D genes are given only for firm matches.

j_call | v_call | d_call | cdr3_aa
TRBJ2-1 | TRBV6-6 | - | CASTRGSSLGNEQFF
TRBJ2-5 | TRBV10-3 | TRBD1 | CAISQDRGFQETQYF
TRBJ2-6 | TRBV5-1 | - | CASSAQGSGANVLTF
TRBJ2-5 | TRBV6-1 | TRBD2 | CASRPELASQETQYF
TRBJ1-6 | TRBV7-6 | - | CAGSLGQLGNSPLHF
TRBJ2-1 | TRBV12-3/TRBV12-4 | - | CASSLTGGKRLAAYNEQFF
TRBJ2-6 | TRBV7-3 | - | CASSVTAQDFSGANVLTF
TRBJ2-5 | TRBV7-6 | - | CASSLGRGIGGSETQYF
TRBJ2-5 | TRBV7-2 | TRBD1 | CASSPDRGRSETQYF
TRBJ1-6 | TRBV28 | - | CASSLGYNSPLHF
TRBJ2-2 | TRBV15 | TRBD1 | CATSREQGTGELFF
TRBJ1-5 | TRBV20-1 | - | CSAVGRGDQPQHF
TRBJ1-1 | TRBV20-1 | - | CSATRRQGQGTEAFF
TRBJ2-7 | TRBV10-3 | - | CAIKGSGANYEQYF
TRBJ2-2 | TRBV3-1 | TRBD1 | CAGSQDRYRGPGELFF
TRBJ2-6 | TRBV7-8 | TRBD1 | CASSPRDREYAGANVLTF
TRBJ1-2 | TRBV7-8 | TRBD1 | CASSSQGGAGTYGYTF
TRBJ2-7 | TRBV12-3/TRBV12-4 | TRBD1 | CASSSTGAYEQYF
TRBJ2-7 | TRBV24-1 | TRBD2 | CATSGGSMNEQYF
TRBJ2-3 | TRBV4-3 | TRBD2 | CASSPMGGADTQYF
TRBJ2-2 | TRBV29-1 | TRBD1 | CSVRRTGTNTGELFF
TRBJ1-6 | TRBV25-1 | - | CASRGTMSPLHF
TRBJ2-3 | TRBV5-1 | TRBD2 | CASSLALAGAADTQYF
TRBJ2-5 | TRBV11-2 | - | CASSTIQETQYF
TRBJ2-5 | TRBV6-5 | - | CASSFPGRQETQYF
TRBJ2-7 | TRBV3-1 | TRBD1 | CASSRDRGHEQYF
TRBJ2-4 | TRBV11-2 | TRBD2 | CASSLGRESAQNIQYF
TRBJ2-2 | TRBV10-3 | - | CAISRGTANTGELFF
TRBJ1-6 | TRBV7-6 | TRBD1 | CASSLAGQGSPLHF
TRBJ2-7 | TRBV7-3 | TRBD2 | CASSPSGTSVEQYF
TRBJ2-1 | TRBV3-1 | - | CASSPQPSGEQFF
TRBJ1-1 | TRBV28 | - | CASSLWAGNTEAFF
- | TRBV20-1 | TRBD2 | CSAPASGTETQYF